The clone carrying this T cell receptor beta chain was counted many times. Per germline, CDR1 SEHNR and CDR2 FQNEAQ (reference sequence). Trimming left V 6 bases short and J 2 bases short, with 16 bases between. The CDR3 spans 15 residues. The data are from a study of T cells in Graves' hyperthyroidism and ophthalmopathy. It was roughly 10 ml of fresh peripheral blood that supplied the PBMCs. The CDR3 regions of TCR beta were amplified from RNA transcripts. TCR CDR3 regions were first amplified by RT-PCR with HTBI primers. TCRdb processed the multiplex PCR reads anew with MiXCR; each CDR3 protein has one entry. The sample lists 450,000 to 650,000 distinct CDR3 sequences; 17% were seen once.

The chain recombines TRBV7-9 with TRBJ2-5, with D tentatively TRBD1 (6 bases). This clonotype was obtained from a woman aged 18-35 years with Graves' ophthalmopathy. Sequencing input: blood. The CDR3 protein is CASSSPGTWQETQYF. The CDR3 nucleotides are TGTGCCAGCAGTAGCCCCGGGACATGGCAAGAGACCCAGTACTTC.